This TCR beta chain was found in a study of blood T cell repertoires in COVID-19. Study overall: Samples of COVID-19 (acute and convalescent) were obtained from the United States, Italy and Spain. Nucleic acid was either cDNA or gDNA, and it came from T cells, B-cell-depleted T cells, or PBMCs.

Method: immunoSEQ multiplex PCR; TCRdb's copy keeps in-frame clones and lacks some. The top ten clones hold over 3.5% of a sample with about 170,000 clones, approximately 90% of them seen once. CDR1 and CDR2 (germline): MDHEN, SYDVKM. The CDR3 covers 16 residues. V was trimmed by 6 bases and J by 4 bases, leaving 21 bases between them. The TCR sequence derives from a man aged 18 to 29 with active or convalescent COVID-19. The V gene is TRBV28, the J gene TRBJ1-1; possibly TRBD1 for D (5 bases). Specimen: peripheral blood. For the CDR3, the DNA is TGTGCCAGCAGAAGTATGTATGGGTTGGGGGGCACTGAAGCTTTCTTT. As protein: CASRSMYGLGGTEAFF.